This is a list of T cell receptor beta chains from one sample in a study of regulatory T cells in long-lasting Graves disease. TCRdb re-called the multiplex PCR reads with MiXCR, one entry per CDR3 protein. The data show roughly 560,000 distinct CDR3 sequences, with 9.5% to 15% seen just once and more than 8% held by the top ten. These data are also associated with another study on T cells in Graves' hyperthyroidism and ophthalmopathy.

The input for sequencing was peripheral blood mononuclear cells (PBMCs), taken at new diagnosis, from a patient treated with antithyroid drugs. These receptor sequences come from a woman aged 25 to 39 with Graves disease. Both conserved end residues are part of each CDR3. D genes are given only for firm matches. A row's size may be missing; if present it is once, few, many or a size class.

V	D	size	J	CDR3	DNA
TRBV18	NA	many	TRBJ1-4	CASSLTGGASEKLFF	TGTGCCAGCTCACTTACTGGCGGGGCGAGTGAAAAACTGTTTTTT
TRBV30	NA	many	TRBJ2-5	CAWSPSFQETQYF	TGTGCCTGGAGTCCGTCATTCCAAGAGACCCAGTACTTC
TRBV2	NA	many	TRBJ2-7	CASKGPPGPSYEQYF	TGTGCCAGCAAGGGCCCGCCAGGTCCTTCCTACGAGCAGTACTTC
TRBV9	NA	NA	TRBJ2-3	CASSVGPLSTDTQYF	TGTGCCAGCAGCGTAGGACCCCTTAGCACAGATACGCAGTATTTT
TRBV19	TRBD1	many	TRBJ1-1	CASTEQGGLVTEAFF	TGTGCCAGTACCGAACAGGGGGGGTTAGTCACTGAAGCTTTCTTT
TRBV9	TRBD2	few	TRBJ2-1	CASSTRLAGLDEQFF	TGTGCCAGCAGCACTCGACTAGCGGGACTTGATGAGCAGTTCTTC
TRBV7-9	NA	many	TRBJ2-1	CASSPRKGLYISEQFF	TGTGCCAGCAGCCCCCGGAAGGGACTCTATATTTCTGAGCAGTTCTTC
TRBV19	TRBD2	many	TRBJ2-1	CASSIPGLAGGDNEQFF	TGTGCCAGTAGTATCCCCGGTCTAGCGGGAGGGGACAATGAGCAGTTCTTC
TRBV18	NA	many	TRBJ2-5	CASSPGEAEEETQYF	TGTGCCAGCTCACCAGGGGAGGCCGAGGAGGAGACCCAGTACTTC
TRBV12-3/TRBV12-4	NA	few	TRBJ1-2	CASSFGSPYGYTF	TGTGCCAGCAGTTTTGGTTCTCCCTATGGCTACACCTTC
TRBV18	TRBD2	few	TRBJ2-7	CASSQTSGITHEQYF	TGTGCCAGCTCGCAGACTAGCGGGATTACCCACGAGCAGTACTTC
TRBV11-2	NA	many	TRBJ2-2	CASRGTASNTGELFF	TGTGCCAGCCGGGGGACAGCCTCGAACACCGGGGAGCTGTTTTTT
TRBV5-4	NA	NA	TRBJ1-6	CASSLGPDNSPLHF	TGTGCCAGCAGCTTGGGACCTGATAATTCACCCCTCCACTTT
TRBV20-1	NA	many	TRBJ1-6	CSAPRGFRDNSPLHF	TGCAGCGCACCAAGAGGGTTTAGGGATAATTCACCCCTCCACTTT
TRBV27	NA	many	TRBJ1-1	CASSVQLNTEAFF	TGTGCCAGCAGTGTCCAACTGAACACTGAAGCTTTCTTT
TRBV28	NA	many	TRBJ2-7	CASSLVQSSYEQYF	TGTGCCAGCAGTTTAGTACAGAGCTCCTACGAGCAGTACTTC
TRBV19	NA	many	TRBJ1-2	CASSIFSGANYGYTF	TGTGCCAGTAGTATATTCTCAGGGGCAAACTATGGCTACACCTTC
TRBV6-2/TRBV6-3	NA	many	TRBJ2-7	CASSVSGTSYEQYF	TGTGCCAGCAGCGTTAGCGGTACCTCCTACGAGCAGTACTTC
TRBV24-1	NA	NA	TRBJ2-5	CATSDSRPEETQYF	TGTGCCACCAGTGACTCGAGACCCGAAGAGACCCAGTACTTC
TRBV7-9	NA	NA	TRBJ1-1	CASRPPQGFSSRTTEAFF	TGTGCCAGCAGGCCACCACAGGGTTTTTCATCCCGAACGACTGAAGCTTTCTTT
TRBV6-1	NA	few	TRBJ2-5	CASSGRQGTQYF	TGTGCCAGCAGTGGCCGCCAGGGGACCCAGTACTTC
TRBV18	NA	many	TRBJ1-1	CASSPRGQLNTEAFF	TGTGCCAGCTCACCACGTGGACAGTTGAACACTGAAGCTTTCTTT
TRBV20-1	NA	few	TRBJ1-5	CSARDRMGPGAGSNQPQHF	TGCAGTGCTAGAGATCGGATGGGACCGGGGGCTGGTAGCAATCAGCCCCAGCATTTT
TRBV19	NA	NA	TRBJ2-6	CASSSLTSSGANVLTF	TGTGCCAGTAGTAGCCTAACATCTTCTGGGGCCAACGTCCTGACTTTC
TRBV19	NA	few	TRBJ1-2	CAISDRPYGYTF	TGTGCCATATCAGACCGACCCTATGGCTACACCTTC
TRBV6-1	NA	NA	TRBJ2-5	CASTRLGGETQYF	TGTGCCAGCACTCGCCTTGGGGGGGAGACCCAGTACTTC